This is a list of T cell receptor beta chains from one sample in a study of T-cell memory formation after mild COVID-19. TCRdb recomputed calls from the 5' RACE reads with MiXCR, one row per CDR3 protein. The top ten clones hold approximately 2.2% of a sample with about 150,000 distinct CDR3 sequences, 6% to 7% of them seen once. Source material: PBMCs or a T cell subset sorted from them (not recorded which). Receptors were obtained from an adult woman who had mild COVID-19 (a few samples of this study predate the infection). Cell type and time point are not known. The CDR3 runs from the conserved cysteine through the conserved F or W. A D gene is named only where the DNA matches it firmly. Size values are once, few and many counts, or a class for expanded clones, and some rows have none.

clone_size: .
j_call: TRBJ2-3
v_call: TRBV18
d_call: .
cdr3_aa: CASSLGRTRDTQYF
cdr3_nt: TGTGCCAGCTCACTGGGACGAACGCGAGATACGCAGTATTTT

clone_size: many
j_call: TRBJ2-3
v_call: TRBV7-2
d_call: .
cdr3_aa: CASSKDYLSTDTQYF
cdr3_nt: TGTGCCAGCAGCAAGGACTACCTTAGCACAGATACGCAGTATTTT

clone_size: .
j_call: TRBJ2-3
v_call: TRBV10-3
d_call: TRBD2
cdr3_aa: CAISDSTSGTDTQYF
cdr3_nt: TGTGCCATCAGTGATTCGACTAGCGGCACAGATACGCAGTATTTT

clone_size: few
j_call: TRBJ2-1
v_call: TRBV7-3
d_call: .
cdr3_aa: CASSSTPGLASYNEQFF
cdr3_nt: TGTGCCAGCAGCTCTACCCCAGGCCTAGCGAGCTACAATGAGCAGTTCTTC

clone_size: many
j_call: TRBJ2-7
v_call: TRBV7-2
d_call: TRBD2
cdr3_aa: CASSARLAGGFYEQYF
cdr3_nt: TGTGCCAGCAGCGCCCGACTAGCGGGAGGGTTCTACGAGCAGTACTTC

clone_size: .
j_call: TRBJ2-1
v_call: TRBV30
d_call: TRBD1
cdr3_aa: CAWSEGGDEQFF
cdr3_nt: TGTGCCTGGTCAGAAGGGGGCGATGAGCAGTTCTTC

clone_size: many
j_call: TRBJ2-1
v_call: TRBV29-1
d_call: TRBD2
cdr3_aa: CSVEDRLAGPGDEQFF
cdr3_nt: TGCAGCGTTGAAGATAGACTAGCGGGACCTGGCGATGAGCAGTTCTTC

clone_size: many
j_call: TRBJ2-7
v_call: TRBV11-3
d_call: .
cdr3_aa: CASSLGGPYEQYF
cdr3_nt: TGTGCCAGCAGCTTAGGCGGGCCCTACGAGCAGTACTTC

clone_size: .
j_call: TRBJ2-6
v_call: TRBV12-3/TRBV12-4
d_call: TRBD1
cdr3_aa: CASTRDRVSGANVLTF
cdr3_nt: TGTGCCAGCACCCGGGACAGGGTCTCTGGGGCCAACGTCCTGACTTTC

clone_size: few
j_call: TRBJ1-1
v_call: TRBV7-9
d_call: .
cdr3_aa: CASSLLLGVTEAFF
cdr3_nt: TGTGCCAGCAGCTTACTTTTGGGGGTCACTGAAGCTTTCTTT

clone_size: .
j_call: TRBJ1-2
v_call: TRBV6-2/TRBV6-3
d_call: TRBD1
cdr3_aa: CASRSQGVRGYTF
cdr3_nt: TGTGCCAGCAGATCGCAGGGGGTGCGTGGCTACACCTTC

clone_size: few
j_call: TRBJ2-2
v_call: TRBV15
d_call: .
cdr3_aa: CATSSNLGSRATGELFF
cdr3_nt: TGTGCCACCAGCAGCAACCTGGGGTCACGCGCCACCGGGGAGCTGTTTTTT

clone_size: many
j_call: TRBJ2-3
v_call: TRBV4-1
d_call: TRBD2
cdr3_aa: CASSQEGRTSGSFRGDTQYF
cdr3_nt: TGCGCCAGCAGCCAAGAAGGGAGGACTAGCGGGAGTTTCCGCGGAGATACGCAGTATTTT

clone_size: .
j_call: TRBJ1-2
v_call: TRBV20-1
d_call: .
cdr3_aa: CSAPAVGGGYTF
cdr3_nt: TGCAGTGCTCCGGCGGTAGGGGGTGGCTACACCTTC

clone_size: .
j_call: TRBJ2-1
v_call: TRBV24-1
d_call: TRBD1
cdr3_aa: CATSDGQGEYNEQFF
cdr3_nt: TGTGCCACCAGTGACGGACAGGGCGAGTACAATGAGCAGTTCTTC

clone_size: .
j_call: TRBJ1-3
v_call: TRBV12-3/TRBV12-4
d_call: .
cdr3_aa: CASSTAGRGNTIYF
cdr3_nt: TGTGCCAGCAGCACAGCTGGGAGGGGAAACACCATATATTTT

clone_size: many
j_call: TRBJ2-1
v_call: TRBV6-4
d_call: TRBD2
cdr3_aa: CASSGELAGVMEQFF
cdr3_nt: TGTGCCAGCAGTGGTGAACTAGCGGGCGTGATGGAGCAGTTCTTC

clone_size: .
j_call: TRBJ2-6
v_call: TRBV28
d_call: TRBD2
cdr3_aa: CASRLAGGEGANVLTF
cdr3_nt: TGTGCCAGCAGACTAGCGGGAGGTGAGGGGGCCAACGTCCTGACTTTC

clone_size: many
j_call: TRBJ2-1
v_call: TRBV15
d_call: .
cdr3_aa: CATSREATGRQFF
cdr3_nt: TGTGCCACCAGCAGAGAGGCCACTGGGCGTCAGTTCTTC

clone_size: many
j_call: TRBJ1-1
v_call: TRBV5-1
d_call: .
cdr3_aa: CASSLEYGTVNTEAFF
cdr3_nt: TGCGCCAGCAGCTTGGAGTATGGGACGGTTAACACTGAAGCTTTCTTT

clone_size: many
j_call: TRBJ2-1
v_call: TRBV6-5
d_call: TRBD2
cdr3_aa: CASGISFGASGDNEQFF
cdr3_nt: TGTGCCAGCGGTATTTCCTTCGGCGCAAGCGGGGACAATGAGCAGTTCTTC

clone_size: .
j_call: TRBJ2-6
v_call: TRBV5-1
d_call: TRBD1
cdr3_aa: CASSLEWTGMGVLTF
cdr3_nt: TGCGCCAGCAGCTTGGAATGGACAGGGATGGGCGTCCTGACTTTC

clone_size: .
j_call: TRBJ2-1
v_call: TRBV7-2
d_call: TRBD2
cdr3_aa: CASSLIVGLAGNEQFF
cdr3_nt: TGTGCCAGCAGCTTAATTGTGGGACTAGCGGGAAATGAGCAGTTCTTC

clone_size: .
j_call: TRBJ2-1
v_call: TRBV7-3
d_call: TRBD2
cdr3_aa: CASSSGLAGVVNNEQFF
cdr3_nt: TGTGCCAGCAGCTCGGGACTAGCGGGAGTTGTAAACAATGAGCAGTTCTTC

clone_size: many
j_call: TRBJ2-7
v_call: TRBV30
d_call: .
cdr3_aa: CAWNLGSYEQYF
cdr3_nt: TGTGCCTGGAACCTGGGGAGTTACGAGCAGTACTTC

clone_size: few
j_call: TRBJ1-1
v_call: TRBV4-1
d_call: .
cdr3_aa: CASSPRRGRSPEIDTEAFF
cdr3_nt: TGCGCCAGCAGCCCTAGACGGGGCAGGTCCCCAGAAATTGACACTGAAGCTTTCTTT

clone_size: .
j_call: TRBJ2-1
v_call: TRBV5-5
d_call: .
cdr3_aa: CASSFEGRVYNDQFF
cdr3_nt: TGTGCCAGCAGCTTTGAAGGCAGGGTCTACAATGACCAGTTCTTC

clone_size: few
j_call: TRBJ2-6
v_call: TRBV19
d_call: TRBD1
cdr3_aa: CASSFGDRVAGANVLTF
cdr3_nt: TGTGCCAGTAGTTTCGGGGACAGGGTAGCCGGGGCCAACGTCCTGACTTTC

clone_size: few
j_call: TRBJ2-5
v_call: TRBV5-1
d_call: .
cdr3_aa: CASSLGQTIQETQYF
cdr3_nt: TGCGCCAGCAGCTTGGGACAGACCATCCAAGAGACCCAGTACTTC

clone_size: many
j_call: TRBJ2-1
v_call: TRBV5-1
d_call: TRBD1
cdr3_aa: CASSFHPGTGNNEQFF
cdr3_nt: TGCGCCAGCAGCTTTCATCCGGGGACAGGGAATAATGAGCAGTTCTTC

clone_size: .
j_call: TRBJ2-1
v_call: TRBV2
d_call: TRBD2
cdr3_aa: CATRGDSGDRSYNEQFF
cdr3_nt: TGTGCCACTCGCGGGGATAGCGGGGATCGCTCCTACAATGAGCAGTTCTTC

clone_size: many
j_call: TRBJ2-1
v_call: TRBV12-3/TRBV12-4
d_call: TRBD1
cdr3_aa: CASTLSGTGYNEQFF
cdr3_nt: TGTGCCAGCACCCTCTCCGGGACAGGGTACAATGAGCAGTTCTTC

clone_size: few
j_call: TRBJ2-2
v_call: TRBV6-5
d_call: .
cdr3_aa: CASIRSGRTGELFF
cdr3_nt: TGTGCCAGCATCCGAAGTGGCAGAACCGGGGAGCTGTTTTTT

clone_size: many
j_call: TRBJ2-1
v_call: TRBV5-1
d_call: TRBD2
cdr3_aa: CASSLAISGGWGADNEQFF
cdr3_nt: TGCGCCAGCAGCTTGGCAATTAGCGGGGGATGGGGAGCAGACAATGAGCAGTTCTTC

clone_size: .
j_call: TRBJ2-1
v_call: TRBV30
d_call: .
cdr3_aa: CAWSVSNHEQFF
cdr3_nt: TGTGCCTGGAGTGTGAGTAACCATGAGCAGTTCTTC

clone_size: many
j_call: TRBJ2-1
v_call: TRBV7-3
d_call: .
cdr3_aa: CASSLTGGTYNEQFF
cdr3_nt: TGTGCCAGCAGCTTAACTGGCGGGACCTACAATGAGCAGTTCTTC

clone_size: many
j_call: TRBJ2-7
v_call: TRBV25-1
d_call: .
cdr3_aa: CASSDYPYEQYF
cdr3_nt: TGTGCCAGCAGTGATTACCCCTACGAGCAGTACTTC

clone_size: .
j_call: TRBJ2-7
v_call: TRBV6-5
d_call: .
cdr3_aa: CASSSTGNSYEQYF
cdr3_nt: TGTGCCAGCAGCTCAACAGGGAACTCCTACGAGCAGTACTTC

clone_size: few
j_call: TRBJ2-1
v_call: TRBV5-1
d_call: TRBD2
cdr3_aa: CASSFPLAGGVHEQFF
cdr3_nt: TGCGCCAGCAGCTTCCCTCTAGCGGGAGGGGTTCATGAGCAGTTCTTC

clone_size: .
j_call: TRBJ2-4
v_call: TRBV28
d_call: .
cdr3_aa: CASSLGQLAKNIQYF
cdr3_nt: TGTGCCAGCAGTTTGGGACAATTAGCCAAAAACATTCAGTACTTC

clone_size: many
j_call: TRBJ1-5
v_call: TRBV7-8
d_call: .
cdr3_aa: CASSLSQVLNQPQHF
cdr3_nt: TGTGCCAGCAGCTTATCCCAGGTCCTCAATCAGCCCCAGCATTTT

clone_size: .
j_call: TRBJ2-1
v_call: TRBV7-6
d_call: TRBD2
cdr3_aa: CASSLGTSGGARQFF
cdr3_nt: TGTGCCAGCAGCTTAGGGACTAGCGGGGGGGCCCGGCAGTTCTTC

clone_size: .
j_call: TRBJ2-2
v_call: TRBV5-1
d_call: .
cdr3_aa: CASSLRDFTGELFF
cdr3_nt: TGCGCCAGCAGCTTGCGGGACTTCACCGGGGAGCTGTTTTTT

clone_size: many
j_call: TRBJ1-1
v_call: TRBV5-1
d_call: .
cdr3_aa: CASSLVPGEAFF
cdr3_nt: TGCGCCAGCAGCTTGGTGCCAGGGGAAGCTTTCTTT

clone_size: few
j_call: TRBJ2-7
v_call: TRBV5-4
d_call: TRBD2
cdr3_aa: CASSLEPSGVYEQYF
cdr3_nt: TGTGCCAGCAGCTTGGAGCCTAGCGGAGTTTACGAGCAGTACTTC

clone_size: .
j_call: TRBJ2-1
v_call: TRBV24-1
d_call: .
cdr3_aa: CATSDPSPSSYNEQFF
cdr3_nt: TGTGCCACCAGTGATCCCTCCCCCTCTAGCTACAATGAGCAGTTCTTC

clone_size: many
j_call: TRBJ2-7
v_call: TRBV29-1
d_call: .
cdr3_aa: CSVGQHYEQYF
cdr3_nt: TGCAGCGTTGGGCAGCACTACGAGCAGTACTTC

clone_size: few
j_call: TRBJ2-1
v_call: TRBV18
d_call: TRBD2
cdr3_aa: CASSPLAGNNEQFF
cdr3_nt: TGTGCCAGCTCCCCACTAGCGGGGAACAATGAGCAGTTCTTC

clone_size: many
j_call: TRBJ1-2
v_call: TRBV20-1
d_call: TRBD1
cdr3_aa: CSATHRGQAGGYTF
cdr3_nt: TGCAGTGCTACCCACCGGGGACAGGCGGGTGGCTACACCTTC

clone_size: many
j_call: TRBJ2-5
v_call: TRBV20-1
d_call: .
cdr3_aa: CSASLTDPGTQYF
cdr3_nt: TGCAGTGCTAGCCTCACAGACCCGGGGACCCAGTACTTC

clone_size: .
j_call: TRBJ1-3
v_call: TRBV2
d_call: .
cdr3_aa: CASKGVESSGNTIYF
cdr3_nt: TGTGCCAGCAAGGGGGTCGAAAGCTCTGGAAACACCATATATTTT

clone_size: few
j_call: TRBJ2-3
v_call: TRBV11-2
d_call: TRBD2
cdr3_aa: CASSQLPSGGVRDTQYF
cdr3_nt: TGTGCCAGCAGCCAACTTCCTAGCGGGGGGGTCCGAGATACGCAGTATTTT

clone_size: many
j_call: TRBJ1-4
v_call: TRBV6-1
d_call: .
cdr3_aa: CASSDNFSPNEKLFF
cdr3_nt: TGTGCCAGCAGCGATAACTTCTCTCCTAATGAAAAACTGTTTTTT

clone_size: .
j_call: TRBJ2-5
v_call: TRBV15
d_call: .
cdr3_aa: CATSRDRILLTGVGETQYF
cdr3_nt: TGTGCCACCAGCAGAGATCGGATCCTCTTGACGGGAGTAGGGGAGACCCAGTACTTC

clone_size: many
j_call: TRBJ2-2
v_call: TRBV11-2
d_call: .
cdr3_aa: CASSPRAGTGELFF
cdr3_nt: TGTGCCAGCAGCCCCAGAGCCGGCACCGGGGAGCTGTTTTTT

clone_size: few
j_call: TRBJ2-7
v_call: TRBV20-1
d_call: .
cdr3_aa: CSARDYRTESQYGSYEQYF
cdr3_nt: TGCAGTGCTAGAGATTACAGGACAGAATCTCAGTACGGATCCTACGAGCAGTACTTC

clone_size: few
j_call: TRBJ1-1
v_call: TRBV5-1
d_call: .
cdr3_aa: CASSPKVQNTEAFF
cdr3_nt: TGCGCCAGCAGCCCGAAGGTACAGAACACTGAAGCTTTCTTT